The subject of this entry is one T cell receptor (beta chain). Its antigen is still unknown. CDR3 length: 14 amino acids. CDR1 SGHVS and CDR2 FQNEAQ come from the germline V gene. V lost 5 bases to trimming and J lost 7 bases, with 17 bases between them. Only in-frame clones appear in the TCRdb table, and some are missing; sequencing was by immunoSEQ multiplex PCR. The data hold roughly 110,000 clones, with nearly 90% observed a single time. This sample stems from a study of T cell responses to AZD1222 COVID-19 vaccine. Study-wide results and limits: Every sample of the repertoires postdated the peak T cell response. Following two doses of AZD1222, Spike-specific TCR breadth and depth rose.

The sample in question was peripheral blood, obtained 28 days after the second AZD1222 dose. The source is an adult who received the AZD1222 COVID-19 vaccine. The chain employs TRBV7-8 and TRBJ1-1, with D possibly TRBD1 on 6 matching bases. As DNA, the CDR3 is TGTGCCAGCAGCCCCAGGTTGGGGGGGCGTGAAGCTTTCTTT. The encoded protein is CASSPRLGGREAFF. Looking up the rest from reference TRBV7-8 and TRBJ1-1 gives the full variable domain: GAGVSQSPRYKVAKRGQDVALRCDPISGHVSLFWYQQALGQGPEFLTYFQNEAQLDKSGLPSDRFFAERPEGSVSTLKIQRTQQEDSAVYLCASSPRLGGREAFFGQGTRLTVV.